The 18 T cell receptor beta chains reported below all come from one sample, sequenced in a study of T-cell reconstitution after alpha-beta-depleted transplantation in children. Library preparation (for TCRbeta) was performed with unique molecular identifiers. TCRdb independently ran MiXCR on the PCR reads; one entry per CDR3 protein. The table has more than 300,000 distinct CDR3 sequences, roughly 16% seen once; the top ten hold roughly 40%. The sample consisted of PBMCs, mostly from graft donor cells, taken 360 days after TCRalphabeta/CD19-depleted stem cell transplant. These receptors were obtained from a male patient between 2 and 15 years old who had a stem cell transplant for acute lymphoblastic leukemia, so the T cells may come from the graft donor.

In this sample, this clonotype turned up a few times. The rearrangement uses TRBV6-2 or TRBV6-3 and TRBJ2-2, with no clear D. Germline CDR1 is MNHEY and CDR2 is SVGEGT. The length of the CDR3 is 11 residues. Trimming cost V 8 bases and J 7 bases, with 8 bases left between them. The CDR3 DNA sequence: TGTGCCAGCTCCCCCAACGGGGAGCTGTTTTTT. Translating it yields CASSPNGELFF.

The V call is TRBV28, the J call TRBJ1-1, with D unclear. Germline V lookup: CDR1 MDHEN, CDR2 SYDVKM. Trimming removed 4 bases at V and 8 bases at J, with 14 bases between. CDR3 length: 13 residues. The CDR3 DNA reads as TGTGCCAGCAGTTCACATGCACCCCGGGAAGCTTTCTTT. Translating gives CASSSHAPREAFF.

This clonotype has more than one count but fewer than ten. The genes are TRBV15 and TRBJ2-3; 9 bases agree with TRBD2. Germline V gives CDR1 LNHNV, CDR2 YYDKDF (reference sequence). CDR3 size: 15 residues. Unmatched junction bases numbered 4, after V lost 0 bases and J lost 6 bases. DNA of the CDR3: TGTGCCACCAGCAGAGATGGACTAGCGTCGGATACGCAGTATTTT. Translation: CATSRDGLASDTQYF. The whole variable domain, remainder taken from reference TRBV15 and TRBJ2-3, is DAMVIQNPRYQVTQFGKPVTLSCSQTLNHNVMYWYQQKSSQAPKLLFHYYDKDFNNEADTPDNFQSRRPNTSFCFLDIRSPGLGDTAMYLCATSRDGLASDTQYFGPGTRLTVL.

This clonotype showed up just a few times. The genes are TRBV10-3 and TRBJ1-2; a weak D match, TRBD1 (5 bases). The length of the CDR3 is 15 residues. CDR1 and CDR2 from the germline V gene are ENHRY and SYGVKD. Trimming left V 3 bases short and J 4 bases short, with 15 bases between. The chain's CDR3 is CAISDDAGEVYGYTF. The CDR3 nucleotides are TGTGCCATCAGTGATGATGCGGGGGAAGTCTATGGCTACACCTTC.

This clonotype was picked up a small number of times. This chain connects TRBV18 to TRBJ1-5; no reliable D call. Germline V gene sequence: CDR1 KGHSH, CDR2 LQKENI. Trimming took 3 bases from V and 7 from J, leaving 13 bases between them. This CDR3 is built from 14 residues. The CDR3 DNA follows: TGTGCCAGCTCACCCCGAGGGTTAATCCAGCCCCAGCATTTT. It encodes CASSPRGLIQPQHF.

This clonotype has a handful of counts. The chain is built from TRBV3-1 and TRBJ2-7; TRBD2 matches at 8 bases. The CDR3 length is 16 residues. V was clipped by 1 base and J by 0 bases; unmatched bases: 5. Germline V gene sequence: CDR1 LGHDT, CDR2 YNNKEL (reference sequence). The CDR3 nucleotides are TGTGCCAGCAGCCAAGGTGAGCTAGCGGGCTCCTACGAGCAGTACTTC. It specifies CASSQGELAGSYEQYF.

The V and J genes are TRBV7-8 and TRBJ2-3; 8 bases fit TRBD2. Germline CDR1 reads SGHVS; CDR2 reads FQNEAQ. Germline trimming cut 4 bases from V and 3 bases from J; bases unmatched to any gene: 12. The CDR3 contains 17 residues. This CDR3 is CASSSFWSGGPTDTQYF. The CDR3 nucleotides are TGTGCCAGCAGCTCGTTTTGGAGCGGGGGCCCGACAGATACGCAGTATTTT.

This clonotype has a handful of counts. The chain combines TRBV4-3 with TRBJ1-2, with D unclear. Germline CDR1 and CDR2: LGHNA and YSLEER. The V end was cut by 0 bases, the J end by 9 bases, with 17 bases between. This CDR3 region has 15 residues. CDR3 coding DNA: TGCGCCAGCAGCCAAGATTTGGTGAGGAAGCCTCGCTACACCTTC. Translation: CASSQDLVRKPRYTF.

DNA of the CDR3: TGTGCCAGCAGCCTCTTTTCGGGACAGGGGGCGGGATCCTATGGCTACACCTTC. As protein: CASSLFSGQGAGSYGYTF. The chain employs TRBV4-2 and TRBJ1-2, with 12 bases that match TRBD1. CDR1 and CDR2 from the germline V gene are LGHNA and YNFKEQ. V was pared by 4 bases and J by 4 bases, with 13 bases of the junction left unmatched. This CDR3 is built from 18 residues.

This clonotype was seen more than once but under ten times. The V gene is TRBV21-1, the J gene TRBJ2-3; the table's TRBD1 call for D was not verified on the DNA. TRBV21-1 is shown as a pseudogene. The length of the CDR3 is 17 residues. The CDR3 coding sequence is TGTGCCAGCAGCAAAGGGACAGGGCGTAGAGACACAGATACGCAGTATTTT. Its translation: CASSKGTGRRDTDTQYF.

This clonotype came up a few times. The gene calls are TRBV12-3 or TRBV12-4 and TRBJ2-2; D unclear. CDR3 length: 11 residues. V shed 3 bases and J shed 7 bases, with 3 bases lying between them. The CDR3 coding sequence is TGTGCCAGCAGTTTTCACGGGGAGCTGTTTTTT. This translates into CASSFHGELFF.

This clonotype was found a few times. This chain joins TRBV3-1 and TRBJ2-1; perhaps TRBD1 as D (5 bases). The germline V gene encodes CDR1 LGHDT and CDR2 YNNKEL (reference sequence). V was trimmed by 0 bases and J by 0 bases, leaving 9 bases between them. The CDR3 is 16 amino acids. The CDR3, as DNA: TGTGCCAGCAGCCAAGACAGGGTCGGCTCCTACAATGAGCAGTTCTTC. Encoded protein: CASSQDRVGSYNEQFF.

In this sample, this clonotype turned up a few times. The rearrangement links TRBV24-1 to TRBJ2-1; 13 positions agree with TRBD2. Unmatched junction bases numbered 4, after V lost 4 bases and J lost 8 bases. The CDR3 spans 15 residues. Germline V gives CDR1 KGHDR, CDR2 SFDVKD. CDR3 sequence (DNA): TGTGCCACCAGTGACCCCGGACTAGCGGGAGATGAGCAGTTCTTC. Residues: CATSDPGLAGDEQFF.

This clonotype was seen more than once but under ten times. The chain links TRBV7-9 to TRBJ1-1; possible D gene TRBD1, 5 bases. The CDR3 totals 12 residues. The V end lost 3 bases, the J end lost 6 bases, and 8 bases lay between the germline ends. Germline V CDR1 and CDR2: SEHNR, FQNEAQ (reference sequence). This CDR3 reads CASSFGAPEAFF. The CDR3, as DNA: TGTGCCAGCAGCTTCGGGGCCCCTGAAGCTTTCTTT.

The chain has TRBV11-1 and TRBJ2-6; TRBD2 aligns across 9 bases. This CDR3 contains 18 residues. V shed 5 bases and J 0 bases; nucleotides not matched to a gene: 8. Germline V gene lookup returns CDR1 SGHAT and CDR2 FQDESV (reference sequence). The DNA for the CDR3 is TGTGCCAGCAGCGTGTTAGCGGGAGCGGTCTCTGGGGCCAACGTCCTGACTTTC. Translated: CASSVLAGAVSGANVLTF.

The rearrangement joins TRBV5-4 to TRBJ1-1; no clear D. V lost 1 base and J 0 bases, leaving 10 bases between the germline ends. The CDR3 sequence is 15 residues long. Germline V gene lookup returns CDR1 SGHNT and CDR2 YYREEE (reference sequence). CDR3: CASSLTVTMNTEAFF. The CDR3 DNA reads TGTGCCAGCAGCTTGACAGTTACCATGAACACTGAAGCTTTCTTT.

This clonotype was observed a few times. The genes are TRBV7-2 and TRBJ2-2; 9 bases map to TRBD2. Germline lookup yields CDR1 SGHTA and CDR2 FQGNSA. This CDR3 has 17 amino acids. The J segment lost 2 bases and the V segment lost 1 base, leaving 5 bases of the junction unmatched. The CDR3, as DNA: TGTGCCAGCAGCTTAGTTTGGACTAGCGACAACACCGGGGAGCTGTTTTTT. Its protein product is CASSLVWTSDNTGELFF.

V usage is TRBV11-2 and J usage is TRBJ2-5; D is uncertain. This CDR3 comprises 13 residues. The V end lost 0 bases, the J end lost 0 bases, and 2 bases lay between the germline ends. Germline V gene data show CDR1 as SGHAT and CDR2 as FQNNGV. CDR3 region: CASSLEHQETQYF. The CDR3 nucleotides are TGTGCCAGCAGCTTAGAACACCAAGAGACCCAGTACTTC.